The clone carrying this TCR beta chain occurred a few times. What the library attached to individual cDNA molecules were unique molecular identifiers. MiXCR was run by TCRdb on the RACE reads, yielding one entry per CDR3 protein. The table has more than 85,000 distinct CDR3 sequences, about 8.5% seen once. These data are taken from a study of human T cells and chemical hapten exposure. This sample's time point: pre-sensitization, week 0. Regarding treatment: therapeutic diphenylcyclopropenone sensitization with weekly scalp DPC. Alopecia patients deemed DPC-suitable, aged 18 to 70, excluding pregnancy. The clonotype originates from a man aged 35 to 55 with alopecia areata. Some clones in this sample may be carry-over from other donors' samples. The specimen comprised whole blood, sampled in connection with sensitization to the hapten diphenylcyclopropenone (DPC).

CDR3: CASSLLGPNQPQHF. The CDR3 DNA sequence: TGTGCCAGCAGCTTACTGGGGCCCAATCAGCCCCAGCATTTT. The V and J genes are TRBV7-2 and TRBJ1-5; possible D gene TRBD1, 5 bases. The V end was cut by 2 bases, the J end by 3 bases, with 8 bases between. Germline CDR1 reads SGHTA; CDR2 reads FQGNSA. The CDR3 runs to 14 residues. The full variable domain, in which reference TRBV7-2 and TRBJ1-5 provide the parts outside the CDR3, is GAGVSQSPSNKVTEKGKDVELRCDPISGHTALYWYRQSLGQGLEFLIYFQGNSAPDKSGLPSDRFSAERTGGSVSTLTIQRTQQEDSAVYLCASSLLGPNQPQHFGDGTRLSIL.